The rows below give T cell receptor beta chains drawn from one sample of a study of blood T cell repertoires in COVID-19. The data were produced by immunoSEQ multiplex PCR, yet TCRdb's version contains in-frame clones alone and is incomplete. Among a few hundred thousand clones listed, roughly 86% were seen once. Sequencing was carried out using peripheral blood. The source is a woman aged 45-60 years with acute or convalescent COVID-19. Each CDR3 is given with its conserved first and last residue. D genes are given only for firm matches. Rows give clone size only sometimes, using once, few, many, or a class for an expanded clone.

V gene	D gene	J gene	clone size	CDR3 protein
TRBV7-3	.	TRBJ2-1	.	CASSLIADSYNEQFF
TRBV19	TRBD2	TRBJ2-3	.	CASMDRTSGATDTQYF
TRBV5-4	.	TRBJ2-7	.	CASSLGRDPYEQYF
TRBV6-5	TRBD1	TRBJ1-1	few	CASSSDRAFGAFF
TRBV4-2	.	TRBJ1-1	.	CASSPRFGRGNTEAFF
TRBV6-1	TRBD1	TRBJ1-5	.	CASSEFRTGGRDQPQHF
TRBV4-3	.	TRBJ1-3	.	CASSQEYSLSGNTIYF
TRBV7-9	TRBD1	TRBJ1-5	once	CASSLGTGGREPQHF
TRBV18	.	TRBJ2-2	.	CASSRVGTGNTGELFF
TRBV18	TRBD1	TRBJ1-1	.	CASSPGQGQNTEAFF
TRBV24-1	.	TRBJ1-2	few	CATSDYRALGYTF
TRBV30	.	TRBJ1-3	.	CAWSVDVVGNTIYF
TRBV7-9	TRBD1	TRBJ1-3	.	CASSPGQGDTIYF
TRBV10-3	TRBD1	TRBJ2-7	.	CAISENRPGQAYEQYF
TRBV5-8	TRBD2	TRBJ2-3	few	CASSFGGREDTQYF